This TCR beta chain comes out of a study of blood T cells in healthy people across ages. The study's findings and limits: Long-lived donors carried more naive CD4+ cells and greater diversity than aged donors. Conclusively comparing naive with antigen-experienced cells was impossible with unsorted PBMCs.

Of note for this clonotype: Its specificity is unknown.

This CDR3 region has 13 residues. Germline CDR1 SGDLS, CDR2 YYNGEE. Trimming removed 3 bases at V and 3 bases at J, with 9 bases between. It was with a sample-barcoded 5' primer and a J-beta primer mix that a second PCR of roughly 7 to 12 cycles was run. TCRdb reanalysed the 5' RACE reads using MiXCR and keeps one entry per CDR3 protein. The table has 1.5 million to 2 million distinct CDR3 sequences, about 30% seen once. Collection of ten milliliters of peripheral blood was performed for each donor. The origin of this receptor is a woman aged 25 to 39 in good health. The sequenced sample was blood. The V gene is TRBV9, the J gene TRBJ1-1, with D perhaps matching TRBD1 (5 bases). The CDR3 nucleotides read TGTGCCAGCAGCGGGGGCTCGGACACTGAAGCTTTCTTT. This gives the protein CASSGGSDTEAFF.